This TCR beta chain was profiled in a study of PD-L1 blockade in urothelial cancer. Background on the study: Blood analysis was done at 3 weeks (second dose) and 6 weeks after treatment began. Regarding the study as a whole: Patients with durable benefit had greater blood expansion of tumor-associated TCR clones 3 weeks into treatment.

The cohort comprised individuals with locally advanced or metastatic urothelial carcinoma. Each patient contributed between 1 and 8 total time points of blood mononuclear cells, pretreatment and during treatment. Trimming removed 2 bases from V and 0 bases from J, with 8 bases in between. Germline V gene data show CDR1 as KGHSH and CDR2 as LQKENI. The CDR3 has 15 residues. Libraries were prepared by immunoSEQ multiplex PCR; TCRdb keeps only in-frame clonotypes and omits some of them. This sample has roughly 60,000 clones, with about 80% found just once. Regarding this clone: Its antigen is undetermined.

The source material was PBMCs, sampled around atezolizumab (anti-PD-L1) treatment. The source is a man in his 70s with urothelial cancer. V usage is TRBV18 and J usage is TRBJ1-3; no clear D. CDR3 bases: TGTGCCAGCTCACCAGATGACTTCTCTGGAAACACCATATATTTT. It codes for CASSPDDFSGNTIYF. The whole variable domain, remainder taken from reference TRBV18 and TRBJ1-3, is NAGVMQNPRHLVRRRGQEARLRCSPMKGHSHVYWYRQLPEEGLKFMVYLQKENIIDESGMPKERFSAEFPKEGPSILRIQQVVRGDSAAYFCASSPDDFSGNTIYFGEGSWLTVV.